These T cell receptor beta chains were read from a single sample in a study of technical replicates of blood from several donors. Only in-frame clones appear in the TCRdb table, and some are missing; sequencing was by immunoSEQ multiplex PCR. The data contain 50,000 to 65,000 clones, 85% to 90% of them singletons. The sequencing input was PBMCs. Receptors originate from a human donor in good health. Some clones in this sample may be carry-over from other donors' samples. CDR3s include the opening cysteine and the closing phenylalanine or tryptophan. Fields, in order: clone size, J gene, V gene, D gene, CDR3 protein, CDR3 DNA. A D gene is named only where the DNA matches it firmly. Size is omitted from some rows. Given values are once, few, many or a class for expanded clones.

abundance: -; j_gene: TRBJ2-1; v_gene: TRBV5-6; d_gene: TRBD2; CDR3aa: CASSWLGGNEQFF; CDR3nt: TGTGCCAGCAGCTGGCTGGGGGGGAATGAGCAGTTCTTC
abundance: -; j_gene: TRBJ2-7; v_gene: TRBV7-2; d_gene: TRBD2; CDR3aa: CASSPEGGRAYEQYF; CDR3nt: TGTGCCAGCAGCCCCGAAGGCGGGAGGGCCTACGAGCAGTACTTC
abundance: -; j_gene: TRBJ2-1; v_gene: TRBV7-3; d_gene: -; CDR3aa: CASSPQGPGGNEQFF; CDR3nt: TGTGCCAGCAGCCCCCAGGGGCCGGGGGGCAATGAGCAGTTCTTC
abundance: -; j_gene: TRBJ1-2; v_gene: TRBV4-3; d_gene: TRBD1; CDR3aa: CASSQDGGQGLRSGYTF; CDR3nt: TGCGCCAGCAGCCAAGATGGAGGACAGGGGTTGCGTTCAGGCTACACCTTC
abundance: -; j_gene: TRBJ2-7; v_gene: TRBV5-1; d_gene: -; CDR3aa: CASSLVGVSDEQYF; CDR3nt: TGCGCCAGCAGCTTGGTTGGAGTCTCGGACGAGCAGTACTTC
abundance: -; j_gene: TRBJ2-7; v_gene: TRBV4-1; d_gene: TRBD2; CDR3aa: CASSQDAGGYYEQYF; CDR3nt: TGCGCCAGCAGCCAAGATGCGGGGGGCTACTACGAGCAGTACTTC
abundance: -; j_gene: TRBJ2-7; v_gene: TRBV18; d_gene: -; CDR3aa: CASSPGQIYEQYF; CDR3nt: TGTGCCAGCTCACCCGGACAGATCTACGAGCAGTACTTC
abundance: -; j_gene: TRBJ2-1; v_gene: TRBV4-1; d_gene: TRBD2; CDR3aa: CASHQKRGGFGEQFF; CDR3nt: TGCGCCAGCCACCAAAAGCGGGGGGGCTTTGGTGAGCAGTTCTTC
abundance: -; j_gene: TRBJ2-7; v_gene: TRBV7-9; d_gene: -; CDR3aa: CASSLRSYEQYF; CDR3nt: TGTGCCAGCAGCTTACGGTCCTACGAGCAGTACTTC
abundance: -; j_gene: TRBJ2-1; v_gene: TRBV6-5; d_gene: -; CDR3aa: CASSPGTNYNEQFF; CDR3nt: TGTGCCAGCAGCCCCGGGACAAACTACAATGAGCAGTTCTTC
abundance: -; j_gene: TRBJ1-6; v_gene: TRBV27; d_gene: -; CDR3aa: CASSLTGLSSSYNSPLHF; CDR3nt: TGTGCCAGCAGTCTAACGGGACTGTCCAGCTCCTATAATTCACCCCTCCACTTT
abundance: once; j_gene: TRBJ2-7; v_gene: TRBV4-1; d_gene: TRBD1; CDR3aa: CASSQGTGEQYF; CDR3nt: TGCGCCAGCAGCCAAGGGACAGGCGAGCAGTACTTC
abundance: -; j_gene: TRBJ2-3; v_gene: TRBV5-6; d_gene: -; CDR3aa: CASSLYAGFTGTDTQYF; CDR3nt: TGTGCCAGCAGCTTGTACGCCGGGTTCACTGGCACAGATACGCAGTATTTT
abundance: -; j_gene: TRBJ1-2; v_gene: TRBV9; d_gene: -; CDR3aa: CASSVDTNYGYTF; CDR3nt: TGTGCCAGCAGCGTAGACACTAACTATGGCTACACCTTC
abundance: -; j_gene: TRBJ1-2; v_gene: TRBV5-6; d_gene: -; CDR3aa: CASSLWGLWVQGSDYGYTF; CDR3nt: TGTGCCAGCAGCTTGTGGGGTTTATGGGTACAGGGATCGGACTATGGCTACACCTTC
abundance: -; j_gene: TRBJ2-7; v_gene: TRBV4-3; d_gene: -; CDR3aa: CASSYYTPGLTYEQYF; CDR3nt: TGCGCCAGCAGCTACTATACCCCGGGACTGACCTACGAGCAGTACTTC
abundance: -; j_gene: TRBJ2-5; v_gene: TRBV5-4; d_gene: -; CDR3aa: CASSRDISRGETQYF; CDR3nt: TGTGCCAGCAGCCGAGACATCTCTCGGGGAGAGACCCAGTACTTC
abundance: -; j_gene: TRBJ2-5; v_gene: TRBV30; d_gene: -; CDR3aa: CAWSVTFQETQYF; CDR3nt: TGTGCCTGGAGTGTGACATTCCAAGAGACCCAGTACTTC
abundance: once; j_gene: TRBJ2-3; v_gene: TRBV6-5; d_gene: -; CDR3aa: CASSYRGIRTDTQYF; CDR3nt: TGTGCCAGCAGTTACCGGGGGATTCGGACAGATACGCAGTATTTT
abundance: -; j_gene: TRBJ2-5; v_gene: TRBV4-3; d_gene: -; CDR3aa: CASSQEAPGTQYF; CDR3nt: TGCGCCAGCAGCCAAGAAGCCCCGGGGACCCAGTACTTC
abundance: -; j_gene: TRBJ1-1; v_gene: TRBV19; d_gene: TRBD1; CDR3aa: CASSRDRVNTEAFF; CDR3nt: TGTGCCAGTAGTAGGGACAGGGTGAACACTGAAGCTTTCTTT
abundance: -; j_gene: TRBJ2-2; v_gene: TRBV18; d_gene: TRBD1; CDR3aa: CASSPRRQGIGNTGELFF; CDR3nt: TGTGCCAGCTCACCGAGACGACAGGGAATCGGGAACACCGGGGAGCTGTTTTTT
abundance: -; j_gene: TRBJ2-3; v_gene: TRBV5-6; d_gene: -; CDR3aa: CASSLEGTDTQYF; CDR3nt: TGTGCCAGCAGCTTGGAGGGGACAGATACGCAGTATTTT
abundance: -; j_gene: TRBJ2-3; v_gene: TRBV4-1; d_gene: -; CDR3aa: CASSQPEKRGGTDTQYF; CDR3nt: TGCGCCAGCAGCCAGCCCGAAAAGCGTGGTGGCACAGATACGCAGTATTTT
abundance: -; j_gene: TRBJ1-4; v_gene: TRBV2; d_gene: TRBD1; CDR3aa: CASRVDRGNLAKLFF; CDR3nt: TGTGCCAGCAGAGTGGACAGGGGGAACTTAGCAAAACTGTTTTTT
abundance: -; j_gene: TRBJ2-5; v_gene: TRBV11-2; d_gene: -; CDR3aa: CASSAKPREFGETQYF; CDR3nt: TGTGCCAGCAGCGCTAAACCTCGGGAATTCGGGGAGACCCAGTACTTC
abundance: -; j_gene: TRBJ2-7; v_gene: TRBV11-2; d_gene: -; CDR3aa: CASSNPTDRPREQYF; CDR3nt: TGTGCCAGCAGCAACCCCACAGACCGCCCTCGAGAGCAGTACTTC
abundance: -; j_gene: TRBJ2-7; v_gene: TRBV21-1; d_gene: -; CDR3aa: CASSSSTGTLYEQYF; CDR3nt: TGTGCCAGCAGCTCTTCGACAGGGACTCTCTACGAGCAGTACTTC
abundance: -; j_gene: TRBJ1-1; v_gene: TRBV7-9; d_gene: -; CDR3aa: CASSLGSVNTEAFF; CDR3nt: TGTGCCAGCAGCTTAGGTTCAGTGAACACTGAAGCTTTCTTT
abundance: -; j_gene: TRBJ2-7; v_gene: TRBV6-5; d_gene: TRBD1; CDR3aa: CASSYTRTGGSYEQYF; CDR3nt: TGTGCCAGCAGTTACACCCGGACAGGCGGCTCCTACGAGCAGTACTTC
abundance: -; j_gene: TRBJ2-3; v_gene: TRBV4-2; d_gene: TRBD2; CDR3aa: CASSQGYSGGDTDTQYF; CDR3nt: TGTGCCAGCAGCCAAGGCTATAGCGGGGGGGACACAGATACGCAGTATTTT
abundance: -; j_gene: TRBJ2-3; v_gene: TRBV6-5; d_gene: -; CDR3aa: CASRRRGHTDTQYF; CDR3nt: TGTGCCAGCAGGCGGCGGGGGCACACAGATACGCAGTATTTT
abundance: -; j_gene: TRBJ1-2; v_gene: TRBV5-6; d_gene: -; CDR3aa: CASSLEQGIWYGYTF; CDR3nt: TGTGCCAGCAGCTTGGAACAGGGAATTTGGTATGGCTACACCTTC
abundance: -; j_gene: TRBJ1-2; v_gene: TRBV6-1; d_gene: -; CDR3aa: CASSEAGFGYTF; CDR3nt: TGTGCCAGCAGTGAAGCCGGGTTTGGCTACACCTTC
abundance: -; j_gene: TRBJ2-2; v_gene: TRBV7-2; d_gene: TRBD1; CDR3aa: CASSRRGRNTGELFF; CDR3nt: TGTGCCAGCAGCCGCAGGGGGAGGAACACCGGGGAGCTGTTTTTT
abundance: -; j_gene: TRBJ2-2; v_gene: TRBV11-1; d_gene: TRBD1; CDR3aa: CASSLEPGQGATTGELFF; CDR3nt: TGTGCCAGCAGCTTGGAACCGGGACAGGGGGCGACCACCGGGGAGCTGTTTTTT
abundance: -; j_gene: TRBJ1-1; v_gene: TRBV23-1; d_gene: TRBD1; CDR3aa: CASSSGTGDSEAFF; CDR3nt: TGCGCCAGCAGTTCCGGGACAGGCGATTCTGAGGCTTTCTTT
abundance: -; j_gene: TRBJ2-1; v_gene: TRBV4-2; d_gene: TRBD2; CDR3aa: CASSQGELAGDEQFF; CDR3nt: TGTGCCAGCAGCCAAGGAGAACTAGCGGGGGATGAGCAGTTCTTC
abundance: -; j_gene: TRBJ1-3; v_gene: TRBV6-5; d_gene: TRBD1; CDR3aa: CASSITGAGNTIYF; CDR3nt: TGTGCCAGCAGTATCACAGGGGCTGGAAACACCATATATTTT
abundance: -; j_gene: TRBJ1-2; v_gene: TRBV5-6; d_gene: -; CDR3aa: CASSLRGNSLYGYTF; CDR3nt: TGTGCCAGCAGCTTGAGGGGTAACAGTCTCTATGGCTACACCTTC
abundance: -; j_gene: TRBJ2-1; v_gene: TRBV2; d_gene: TRBD2; CDR3aa: CASTGGTSYNEQFF; CDR3nt: TGTGCCAGCACCGGGGGGACGTCCTACAATGAGCAGTTCTTC
abundance: -; j_gene: TRBJ2-7; v_gene: TRBV7-2; d_gene: -; CDR3aa: CASSATGTTYEQYF; CDR3nt: TGTGCCAGCAGCGCAACGGGAACCACCTACGAGCAGTACTTC
abundance: -; j_gene: TRBJ1-5; v_gene: TRBV6-1; d_gene: -; CDR3aa: CASSDSWDTFLHF; CDR3nt: TGTGCCAGCAGTGATTCATGGGACACCTTTTTGCATTTT
abundance: -; j_gene: TRBJ1-5; v_gene: TRBV9; d_gene: -; CDR3aa: CASSAGGANQPQHF; CDR3nt: TGTGCCAGCAGCGCGGGGGGCGCTAATCAGCCCCAGCATTTT
abundance: -; j_gene: TRBJ1-2; v_gene: TRBV28; d_gene: TRBD1; CDR3aa: CAGGQGNYGYTF; CDR3nt: TGTGCCGGCGGACAGGGGAACTATGGCTACACCTTC
abundance: few; j_gene: TRBJ1-6; v_gene: TRBV5-1; d_gene: -; CDR3aa: CASSLVAGNNSPLHF; CDR3nt: TGCGCCAGCAGCTTGGTTGCAGGGAATAATTCACCCCTCCACTTT
abundance: -; j_gene: TRBJ2-6; v_gene: TRBV10-1; d_gene: -; CDR3aa: CASSLDRQASSGANVLTF; CDR3nt: TGCGCCAGCAGTTTAGATCGACAGGCGAGCTCTGGGGCCAACGTCCTGACTTTC
abundance: -; j_gene: TRBJ2-2; v_gene: TRBV18; d_gene: TRBD2; CDR3aa: CASSRNGLAGGTGELFF; CDR3nt: TGTGCCAGCTCACGAAACGGACTAGCGGGAGGAACCGGGGAGCTGTTTTTT
abundance: -; j_gene: TRBJ2-1; v_gene: TRBV4-3; d_gene: -; CDR3aa: CASSQEGLSYNEQFF; CDR3nt: TGCGCCAGCAGCCAAGAGGGCCTCTCCTACAATGAGCAGTTCTTC
abundance: -; j_gene: TRBJ2-2; v_gene: TRBV6-5; d_gene: TRBD2; CDR3aa: CASSYTSAGELFF; CDR3nt: TGTGCCAGCAGTTATACTAGCGCCGGGGAGCTGTTTTTT
abundance: -; j_gene: TRBJ2-2; v_gene: TRBV9; d_gene: TRBD2; CDR3aa: CASSGGLAVGELFF; CDR3nt: TGTGCCAGCAGCGGGGGACTAGCGGTCGGGGAGCTGTTTTTT
abundance: -; j_gene: TRBJ2-2; v_gene: TRBV14; d_gene: TRBD2; CDR3aa: CASSQAAGVVAGELFF; CDR3nt: TGTGCCAGCAGCCAAGCGGCGGGAGTGGTTGCCGGGGAGCTGTTTTTT
abundance: -; j_gene: TRBJ1-4; v_gene: TRBV30; d_gene: -; CDR3aa: CAWSPGATNEKLFF; CDR3nt: TGTGCCTGGAGTCCCGGTGCAACTAATGAAAAACTGTTTTTT
abundance: -; j_gene: TRBJ2-7; v_gene: TRBV6-6; d_gene: -; CDR3aa: CASKTTGSSYEQYF; CDR3nt: TGTGCCAGCAAAACTACGGGAAGCTCCTACGAGCAGTACTTC
abundance: -; j_gene: TRBJ1-1; v_gene: TRBV13; d_gene: -; CDR3aa: CASSLESSTEAFF; CDR3nt: TGTGCCAGCAGCTTAGAAAGTAGCACTGAAGCTTTCTTT
abundance: -; j_gene: TRBJ1-1; v_gene: TRBV10-3; d_gene: TRBD1; CDR3aa: CAISPGTGIKGYTEAFF; CDR3nt: TGTGCCATCAGTCCCGGGACAGGGATCAAGGGTTATACTGAAGCTTTCTTT
abundance: -; j_gene: TRBJ1-1; v_gene: TRBV28; d_gene: -; CDR3aa: CASSLEQLNTEAFF; CDR3nt: TGTGCCAGCAGTTTAGAACAGCTGAACACTGAAGCTTTCTTT
abundance: -; j_gene: TRBJ1-4; v_gene: TRBV4-2; d_gene: -; CDR3aa: CASSQEATPGIEKLFF; CDR3nt: TGTGCCAGCAGCCAAGAAGCGACACCGGGAATAGAAAAACTGTTTTTT
abundance: -; j_gene: TRBJ1-1; v_gene: TRBV6-6; d_gene: -; CDR3aa: CASRVDRGAFF; CDR3nt: TGTGCCAGCAGAGTGGACCGGGGAGCTTTCTTT